This is a list of T cell receptor beta chains from one sample in a study of beta chain features in type 1 diabetes. The table came from immunoSEQ multiplex PCR; TCRdb's copy has only in-frame clones and leaves some out. This sample has some 350,000 clones, with roughly 12% found just once. The sample was naive CD4+ T cells from blood. Receptors were obtained from a young woman with type 1 diabetes. Both conserved end residues are part of each CDR3. The D gene is left open where the match is weak. The size entry is marked missing in some rows and otherwise reads once, few, many or a size class.

TGTGCCACACACAGGGCGTTAAGCAATCAGCCCCAGCATTTT | CATHRALSNQPQHF | TRBJ1-5 | few | TRBV28 | NA
TGTGCCAGCAGCGTGGGACAGGCGAACACTGAAGCTTTCTTT | CASSVGQANTEAFF | TRBJ1-1 | NA | TRBV5-6 | TRBD1
TGTGCCAGCAGCTTGGACAGGGGGCTCGACAATGAGCAGTTCTTC | CASSLDRGLDNEQFF | TRBJ2-1 | few | TRBV7-2 | TRBD1
TGCGCCAGCACGACTCTAGCGGGAGTAGGCGATACGCAGTATTTT | CASTTLAGVGDTQYF | TRBJ2-3 | few | TRBV5-1 | TRBD2
TGTGCCAGCAGTCTACACGGACTGCAGCCCCAGCATTTT | CASSLHGLQPQHF | TRBJ1-5 | NA | TRBV6-5 | NA
TGCGCCAGCAGCTTGGACAGGGAAGGCGGCGAGCAGTTCTTC | CASSLDREGGEQFF | TRBJ2-1 | NA | TRBV5-1 | NA
TGTGCCAGCACGGAACAGGGGGCAGGTACTAATGAAAAACTGTTTTTT | CASTEQGAGTNEKLFF | TRBJ1-4 | few | TRBV2 | TRBD1
TGTGCCAGCCAGACAGGGGGAGAGACCGGGGAGCTGTTTTTT | CASQTGGETGELFF | TRBJ2-2 | NA | TRBV28 | TRBD1
TGTGCCAGCAGCTTAGGGGTTAGCACAGATACGCAGTATTTT | CASSLGVSTDTQYF | TRBJ2-3 | few | TRBV5-6 | NA
TGTGCCAGCAGTGAAAGCTGGAGGGACGGCACAGATACGCAGTATTTT | CASSESWRDGTDTQYF | TRBJ2-3 | NA | TRBV25-1 | NA
TGCAGCTTCTGGGGCGGGAGGGCAGATACGCAGTATTTT | CSFWGGRADTQYF | TRBJ2-3 | few | TRBV29-1 | TRBD2
TGTGCCAGCAGCCCTGGACAGGGGTGGAATCAGCCCCAGCATTTT | CASSPGQGWNQPQHF | TRBJ1-5 | NA | TRBV7-2 | TRBD1
TGTGCCTGGAGTGGGGCGGGGGCGACAGATACGCAGTATTTT | CAWSGAGATDTQYF | TRBJ2-3 | few | TRBV30 | NA
TGTGCCAGCTCACCATTGGCTAGCGGATCACACCAAGAGACCCAGTACTTC | CASSPLASGSHQETQYF | TRBJ2-5 | NA | TRBV18 | TRBD2
TGTGCCAGCAGTTTGACTAGCGGGAGGGTCGATGAGCAGTTCTTC | CASSLTSGRVDEQFF | TRBJ2-1 | few | TRBV6-5 | TRBD2
TGTGCCAGCAGACAGGGTGGGTCAACCGCAAACAATGAGCAGTTCTTC | CASRQGGSTANNEQFF | TRBJ2-1 | NA | TRBV7-2 | NA
TGTGCCAGCACCGGGCCCCCAGAGGGCTATGGCTACACCTTC | CASTGPPEGYGYTF | TRBJ1-2 | NA | TRBV6-6 | NA
TGTGCCAGCTCACTAATGGAGTTAGAAGGGACCCAGTACTTC | CASSLMELEGTQYF | TRBJ2-5 | NA | TRBV18 | NA
TGCGCCAGCAGCCAAGTTGGACAGGGGATGCATGAGCAGTTCTTC | CASSQVGQGMHEQFF | TRBJ2-1 | few | TRBV4-3 | TRBD1
TGCGCCAGCCAGCACACCGGAGGGACAGATACGCAGTATTTT | CASQHTGGTDTQYF | TRBJ2-3 | NA | TRBV5-1 | NA
TGCGCCAGCAGCTTGTCGGGGGGCGGCAAAAACATTCAGTACTTC | CASSLSGGGKNIQYF | TRBJ2-4 | NA | TRBV5-1 | NA
TGTGCCTGGAGCGCCCAGCGGGGCACGAACACCGGGGAGCTGTTTTTT | CAWSAQRGTNTGELFF | TRBJ2-2 | NA | TRBV30 | TRBD2
TGCAGCGTACTACGTACCGCGGATGGCTACACCTTC | CSVLRTADGYTF | TRBJ1-2 | NA | TRBV29-1 | NA
TGTGCCAGCAGTTTTCCCTCGGCGGGAGAAAGATTCTACGAGCAGTACTTC | CASSFPSAGERFYEQYF | TRBJ2-7 | NA | TRBV28 | TRBD2
TGCAGCGTTGAATTTGGGGGCGCGCGGGGGGGCTACACCTTC | CSVEFGGARGGYTF | TRBJ1-2 | few | TRBV29-1 | NA
TGTGCCGGCGGACTCGGGACAGATACGCAGTATTTT | CAGGLGTDTQYF | TRBJ2-3 | NA | TRBV2 | NA
TGTGCCAGCAGCTTAGCGGGGGCAGACTACAATGAGCAGTTCTTC | CASSLAGADYNEQFF | TRBJ2-1 | NA | TRBV7-7 | NA
TGTGCCAGCAGCCCCGCAGGCTGGGAGCAGTACTTC | CASSPAGWEQYF | TRBJ2-7 | NA | TRBV25-1 | NA
TGCGCCAGCAGCCAAGCCCCGGCAGGACGCGGGAATGAGCAGTTCTTC | CASSQAPAGRGNEQFF | TRBJ2-1 | NA | TRBV4-3 | NA
TGTGCCAGCAGTTTTAATCCGGGGATTGAAGCTTTCTTT | CASSFNPGIEAFF | TRBJ1-1 | NA | TRBV28 | NA
TGTGCCATCAGTCAGCGGCGCGATCAGCCCCAGCATTTT | CAISQRRDQPQHF | TRBJ1-5 | NA | TRBV10-3 | NA
TGCAGTGCTCCTACCACTGAAGCTTTCTTT | CSAPTTEAFF | TRBJ1-1 | few | TRBV20-1 | NA
TGTGCCAGCAGTGGGAGTTGGCACAATGAGCAGTTCTTC | CASSGSWHNEQFF | TRBJ2-1 | NA | TRBV2 | NA
TGTGCCAGCAGTTTGCGGGTCGGGTACCAAGAGACCCAGTACTTC | CASSLRVGYQETQYF | TRBJ2-5 | NA | TRBV7-2 | NA
TGTGCCAGCAGCCAACTAGCGGGGGGCACAGATACGCAGTATTTT | CASSQLAGGTDTQYF | TRBJ2-3 | once | TRBV7-9 | TRBD2